This T cell receptor beta chain was identified in a study of blood T cells in healthy people across ages. With 6 bases clipped from V and 13 bases from J, the junction kept 11 bases outside the gene matches. CDR3 length equals 13 residues. Sample-barcoded 5' priming and a J-beta primer mix drove a second PCR of roughly 6 to 12 cycles. Each CDR3 protein is one row after TCRdb ran MiXCR on the 5' RACE reads. The sample lists approximately 800,000 distinct CDR3 sequences, around 36% occurring once. This clonotype was seen a few times. Sequencing input: blood. The V and J genes are TRBV12-3 or TRBV12-4 and TRBJ2-4; 8 bases align to TRBD2. This receptor was taken from a man aged 18 to 29 in good health. Here the CDR3 DNA reads TGTGCCAGCAGATTCACCATCGGGGGGGAGCAGTACTTC. Protein: CASRFTIGGEQYF.